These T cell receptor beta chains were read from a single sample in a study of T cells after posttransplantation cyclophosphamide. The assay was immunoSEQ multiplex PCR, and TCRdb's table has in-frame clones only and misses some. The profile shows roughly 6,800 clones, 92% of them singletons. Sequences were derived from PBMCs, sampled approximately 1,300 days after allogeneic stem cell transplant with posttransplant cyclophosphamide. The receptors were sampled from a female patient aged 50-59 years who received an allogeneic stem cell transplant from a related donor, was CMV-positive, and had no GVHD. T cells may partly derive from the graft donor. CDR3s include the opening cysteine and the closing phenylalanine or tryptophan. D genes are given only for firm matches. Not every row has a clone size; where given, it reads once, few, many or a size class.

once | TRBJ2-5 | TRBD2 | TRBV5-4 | TGTGCCAGCAGCCTTGGAGCTAGCGGGGAGGGGGAGACCCAGTACTTC | CASSLGASGEGETQYF
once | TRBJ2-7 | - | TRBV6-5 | TGTGCCAGCAGTTATCTCAGCGAGCAGTACTTC | CASSYLSEQYF
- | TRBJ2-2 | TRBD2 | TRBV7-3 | TGTGCCAGCAGCAAGGGACTAGCGGGAGGAATCGGGGAGCTGTTTTTT | CASSKGLAGGIGELFF
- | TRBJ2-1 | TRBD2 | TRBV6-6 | TGTGCCAGCAGGGGGACTAGCGGAAACTACAATGAGCAGTTCTTC | CASRGTSGNYNEQFF
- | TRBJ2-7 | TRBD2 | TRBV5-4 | TGTGCCAGCAGCTGGGGGGGAGAGAGAGAGCAGTACTTC | CASSWGGEREQYF
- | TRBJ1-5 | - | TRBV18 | TGTGCCAGCTCCCCATATAGCAATCAGCCCCAGCATTTT | CASSPYSNQPQHF
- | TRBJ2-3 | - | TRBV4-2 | TGTGCCAGCAGCCAAGGGATCGAGCGTTCAGATACGCAGTATTTT | CASSQGIERSDTQYF
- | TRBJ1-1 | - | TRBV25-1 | TGTGCCAGCCGTACAGAGGGGAACACTGAAGCTTTCTTT | CASRTEGNTEAFF
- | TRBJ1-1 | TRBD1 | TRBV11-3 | TGTGCCAGCAGCCCCCGGACAGGGGTGAACACTGAAGCTTTCTTT | CASSPRTGVNTEAFF
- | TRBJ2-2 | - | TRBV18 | TGTGCCAGCTCACCACCCAGTCCCGGGGAGCTGTTTTTT | CASSPPSPGELFF
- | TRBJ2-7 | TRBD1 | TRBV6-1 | TGTGCCAGCAGCGCGGACAGGAGCTCCTACGAGCAGTACTTC | CASSADRSSYEQYF
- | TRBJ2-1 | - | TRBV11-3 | TGTGCCAGCAGCTTAGCCAGACTCAATGAGCAGTTCTTC | CASSLARLNEQFF
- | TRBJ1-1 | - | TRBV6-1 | TGTGCCAGCAGTGAAGTCCCTGCAGACACGCTGAACACTGAAGCTTTCTTT | CASSEVPADTLNTEAFF
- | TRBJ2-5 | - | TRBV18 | TGTGCCAGCTCACCACCGGACTATTGGAATCAAGAGACCCAGTACTTC | CASSPPDYWNQETQYF
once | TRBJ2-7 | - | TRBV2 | TGTGCCAGCGGACGAAAGGGGAGGACCTACGAGCAGTACTTC | CASGRKGRTYEQYF
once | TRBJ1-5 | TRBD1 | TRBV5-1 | TGCGCCAGCAGCTCATCGACAGGGGGAAATCAGCCCCAGCATTTT | CASSSSTGGNQPQHF
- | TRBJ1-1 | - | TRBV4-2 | TGTGCCAGCAGCCAAGCATACGACTGGAACACTGAAGCTTTCTTT | CASSQAYDWNTEAFF
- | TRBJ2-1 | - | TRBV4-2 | TGTGCCAGCAGCCAAGCCGGACCCGACAGGAATGAGCAGTTCTTC | CASSQAGPDRNEQFF
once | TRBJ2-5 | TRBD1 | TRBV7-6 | TGTGCCAGCAGCCTGGACAGGGGGCGAGAGACCCAGTACTTC | CASSLDRGRETQYF
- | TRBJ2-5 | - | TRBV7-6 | TGTGCCAGCAGCTTAAAAGGGAGACAGGGACGGGGGAGACAAGAGACCCAGTACTTC | CASSLKGRQGRGRQETQYF
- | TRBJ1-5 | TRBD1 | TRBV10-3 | TGTGCCATCAGCGATACAGGGGACAATCAGCCCCAGCATTTT | CAISDTGDNQPQHF
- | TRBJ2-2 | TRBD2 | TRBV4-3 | TGCGCCAGCAGCCAAGTTACCCCGGGACTAGCGGATAATTTGAACACCGGGGAGCTGTTTTTT | CASSQVTPGLADNLNTGELFF
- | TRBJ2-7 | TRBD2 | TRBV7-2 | TGTGCCAGCAGCTTATCCCGGACTAGCGGGAGAACCTCCTACGAGCAGTACTTC | CASSLSRTSGRTSYEQYF
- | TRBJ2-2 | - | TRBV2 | TGTGCCAGCAGTACGGGGACTTTTCGGGAGCTGTTTTTT | CASSTGTFRELFF
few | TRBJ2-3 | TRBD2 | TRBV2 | TGTGCCACGGTGACTAGCGGACCTAGCACAGATACGCAGTATTTT | CATVTSGPSTDTQYF
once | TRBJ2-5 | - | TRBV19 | TGTGCCAGTAGTATAGATCCCCAGGGGCAGGAGACCCAGTACTTC | CASSIDPQGQETQYF
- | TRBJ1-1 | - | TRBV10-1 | TGCGCCAGCAGTCTCTCGGGGGGGGAGAACACTGAAGCTTTCTTT | CASSLSGGENTEAFF
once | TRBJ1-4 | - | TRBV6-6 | TGTGCCAGCAGTCTCCGATCGGGTCCTAATGAAAAACTGTTTTTT | CASSLRSGPNEKLFF
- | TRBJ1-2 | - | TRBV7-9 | TGTGCCAGCAGCTTAGAGTCGGGGTATGGCTACACCTTC | CASSLESGYGYTF
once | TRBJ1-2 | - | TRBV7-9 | TGTGCCAGCAGCTTTGGAGGGGCCCCAAACTATGGCTACACCTTC | CASSFGGAPNYGYTF
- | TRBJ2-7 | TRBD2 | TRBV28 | TGTGCCAGCAGTCGCCTGACGGGCGGGAGCTCCTACGAGCAGTACTTC | CASSRLTGGSSYEQYF
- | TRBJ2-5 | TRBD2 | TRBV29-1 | TGCAGCGTTTTGACCCCCGGGAGGCAAGAGACCCAGTACTTC | CSVLTPGRQETQYF
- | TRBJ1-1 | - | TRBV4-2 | TGTGCCAGCAGCCATCCACAGGGGAACACTGAAGCTTTCTTT | CASSHPQGNTEAFF
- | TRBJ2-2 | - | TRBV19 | TGTGCCAGTAGTTGGGGAGCGAACACCGGGGAGCTGTTTTTT | CASSWGANTGELFF
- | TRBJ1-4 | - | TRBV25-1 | TGTGCCAGCAGTGAATTTCCGGGGGGCACGGCTGCTAATGAAAAACTGTTTTTT | CASSEFPGGTAANEKLFF
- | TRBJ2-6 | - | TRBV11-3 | TGTGCCAGCAGCCGGGGAGCTGCTGGGGCCAACGTCCTGACTTTC | CASSRGAAGANVLTF
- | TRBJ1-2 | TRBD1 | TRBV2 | TGTGCCAGCATGACAGGGAAGGGCTACACCTTC | CASMTGKGYTF
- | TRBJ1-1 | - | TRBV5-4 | TGTGCCAGCAGCTTGGGGAAGGACAGTTACACTGAAGCTTTCTTT | CASSLGKDSYTEAFF
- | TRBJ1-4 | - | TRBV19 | TGTGCCAGTAGTCGGACAGAAGCAACTAATGAAAAACTGTTTTTT | CASSRTEATNEKLFF
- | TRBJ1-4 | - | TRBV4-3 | TGCGCCAGCAGCCACGTTCGCGGGGGCCCGGGAACTAATGAAAAACTGTTTTTT | CASSHVRGGPGTNEKLFF